The clone carrying this T cell receptor beta chain was seen repeatedly, ten times or more. The antigen remains unidentified. It may be a read error: a sequence one base away is much more abundant. The sample originates from a study of CD8 T cells in ankylosing spondylitis. Study observations and caveats: Previous work reported some of these motif variants in the synovial fluid and blood of reactive arthritis. Disease-associated clones were reportedly significantly overrepresented in matched ankylosing spondylitis synovial fluid. Ankylosing spondylitis blood appeared to be characterized by a TCR beta motif of about eight highly homologous variants.

The authors made TCR beta libraries by quantitative 5'-RACE with molecular barcodes. MiXCR, applied by TCRdb to the 5' RACE reads, yields one record per CDR3 protein. Of more than 500,000 distinct CDR3 sequences detected, 5.3% appear once; the ten largest clones hold under 4.5%. The CDR3 sequence is 11 residues long. Deletions cut 4 bases from V and 3 bases from J, with 5 bases between. CDR1 is SGHDT, CDR2 YYEEEE, per germline. The clonotype originates from a male donor with ankylosing spondylitis. This rearrangement joins TRBV5-6 to TRBJ2-7; D call uncertain. Sequencing was done on a sample of blood, either unsorted or a sorted T cell fraction (not recorded which). The CDR3 here is CASSVNYEQYF. The CDR3 DNA follows: TGTGCCAGCAGCGTAAACTACGAGCAGTACTTC.